The entry that follows covers one T cell receptor beta chain sequence. Its antigen is unknown. Deletions cut 7 bases from V and 3 bases from J, with 18 bases between. The CDR3 covers 15 residues. This entry is derived from a study of vaccination effects on CD4 cells after COVID-19. The overall study: Post-vaccine draws lagged the second dose by a median of 72 days.

Clones were read by immunoSEQ multiplex PCR, and TCRdb kept only the in-frame ones, dropping some. The table records about 15,000 clones, 65% to 75% of them present only once. After expansion with viral peptide pools in the ViraFEST assay, antigen-specific CD4+ T cells were sequenced. Following culture for ten to eleven days, CD4+ T cells were isolated. All study participants received two doses of BNT162b2 or mRNA-1273 vaccine. No vaccinee had earlier SARS-CoV-2 infection, and nucleocapsid antibodies were negative. IL-2 medium was substituted for half the medium on days 3 and 7. Sequenced material: CD4+ T cells from PBMCs cultured with HCoV-NL63 spike peptides, taken after COVID-19 vaccination. The sequence derives from a human donor who received a COVID-19 vaccine. The V and J genes are TRBV23-1 and TRBJ1-1; possibly TRBD1 for D (6 bases). TRBV23-1 has ORF status, its function being uncertain. The CDR3 DNA is TGCGCCAGCACTCGGGCAGGGGTGGATGACACTGAAGCTTTCTTT. It yields the protein CASTRAGVDDTEAFF.